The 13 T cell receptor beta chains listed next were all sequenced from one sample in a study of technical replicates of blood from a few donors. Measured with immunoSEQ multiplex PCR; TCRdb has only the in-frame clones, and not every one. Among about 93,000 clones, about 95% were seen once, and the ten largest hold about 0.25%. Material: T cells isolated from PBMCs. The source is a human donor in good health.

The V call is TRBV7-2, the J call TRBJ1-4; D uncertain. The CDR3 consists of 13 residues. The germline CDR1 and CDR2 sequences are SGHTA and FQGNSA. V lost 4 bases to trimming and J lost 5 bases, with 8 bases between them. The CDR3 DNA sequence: TGTGCCAGCAGCTCCCGCGGGAATGAAAAACTGTTTTTT. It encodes CASSSRGNEKLFF.

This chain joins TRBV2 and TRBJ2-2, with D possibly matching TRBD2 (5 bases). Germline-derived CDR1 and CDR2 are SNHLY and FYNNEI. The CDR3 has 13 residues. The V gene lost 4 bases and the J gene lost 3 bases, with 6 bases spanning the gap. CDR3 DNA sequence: TGTGCCAGCAGTGTGAGGGACACCGGGGAGCTGTTTTTT. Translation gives CASSVRDTGELFF.

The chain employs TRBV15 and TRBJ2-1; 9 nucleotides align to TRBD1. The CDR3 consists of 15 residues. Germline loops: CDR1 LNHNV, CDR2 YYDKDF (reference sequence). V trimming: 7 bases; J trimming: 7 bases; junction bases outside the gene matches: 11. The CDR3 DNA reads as TGTGCCACCACCGAATCCGGGACAGGGATGAATGAGCAGTTCTTC. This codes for CATTESGTGMNEQFF.

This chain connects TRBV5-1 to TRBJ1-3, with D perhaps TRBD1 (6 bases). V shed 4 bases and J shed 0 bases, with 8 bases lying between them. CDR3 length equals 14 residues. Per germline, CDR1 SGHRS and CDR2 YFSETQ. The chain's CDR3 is CASSRGHSGNTIYF. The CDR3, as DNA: TGCGCCAGCAGCAGGGGACACTCTGGAAACACCATATATTTT.

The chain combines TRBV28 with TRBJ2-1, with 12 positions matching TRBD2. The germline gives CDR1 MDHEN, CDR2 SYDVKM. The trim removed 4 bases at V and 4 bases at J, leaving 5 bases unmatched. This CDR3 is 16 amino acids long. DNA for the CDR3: TGTGCCAGCAGTTCCCCGACTAGCGGGAGTTACAATGAGCAGTTCTTC. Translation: CASSSPTSGSYNEQFF.

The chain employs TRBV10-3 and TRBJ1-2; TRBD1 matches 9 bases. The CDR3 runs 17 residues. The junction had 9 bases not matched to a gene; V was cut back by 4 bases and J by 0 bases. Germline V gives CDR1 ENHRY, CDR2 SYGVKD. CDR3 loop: CAISVGQGISANYGYTF. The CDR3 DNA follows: TGTGCCATCAGTGTAGGACAGGGGATATCGGCTAACTATGGCTACACCTTC.

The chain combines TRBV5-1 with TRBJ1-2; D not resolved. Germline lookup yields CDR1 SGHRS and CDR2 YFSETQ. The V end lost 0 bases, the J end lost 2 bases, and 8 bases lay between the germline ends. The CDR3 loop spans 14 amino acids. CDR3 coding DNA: TGCGCCAGCAGCTTGGGAGGTAGAAACTATGGCTACACCTTC. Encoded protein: CASSLGGRNYGYTF.

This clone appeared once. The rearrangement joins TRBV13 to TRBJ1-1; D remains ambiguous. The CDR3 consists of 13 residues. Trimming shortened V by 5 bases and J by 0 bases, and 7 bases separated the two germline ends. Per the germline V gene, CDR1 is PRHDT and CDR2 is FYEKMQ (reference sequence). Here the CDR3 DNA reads TGTGCCAGCAGCCCTGGCTTGAACACTGAAGCTTTCTTT. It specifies CASSPGLNTEAFF.

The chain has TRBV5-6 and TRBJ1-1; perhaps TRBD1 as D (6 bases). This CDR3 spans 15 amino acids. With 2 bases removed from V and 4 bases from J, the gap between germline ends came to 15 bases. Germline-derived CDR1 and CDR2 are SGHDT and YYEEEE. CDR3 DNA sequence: TGTGCCAGCAGCTTAGTGGACAGACTGTTCACTGAAGCTTTCTTT. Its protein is CASSLVDRLFTEAFF.

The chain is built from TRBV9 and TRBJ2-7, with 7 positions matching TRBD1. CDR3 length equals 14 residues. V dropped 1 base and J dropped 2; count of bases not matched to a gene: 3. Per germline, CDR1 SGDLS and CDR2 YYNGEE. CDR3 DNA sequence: TGTGCCAGCAGCGTAAACACAGGGGCCTACGAGCAGTACTTC. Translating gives CASSVNTGAYEQYF. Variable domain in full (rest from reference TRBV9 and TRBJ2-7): DSGVTQTPKHLITATGQRVTLRCSPRSGDLSVYWYQQSLDQGLQFLIQYYNGEERAKGNILERFSAQQFPDLHSELNLSSLELGDSALYFCASSVNTGAYEQYFGPGTRLTVT.

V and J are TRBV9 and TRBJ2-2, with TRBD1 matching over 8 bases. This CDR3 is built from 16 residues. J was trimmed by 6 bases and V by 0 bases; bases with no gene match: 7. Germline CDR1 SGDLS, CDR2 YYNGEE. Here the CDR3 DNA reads TGTGCCAGCAGCGTAGTAAGTGGACAGGGCTCCGGGGAGCTGTTTTTT. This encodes CASSVVSGQGSGELFF. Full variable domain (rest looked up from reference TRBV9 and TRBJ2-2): DSGVTQTPKHLITATGQRVTLRCSPRSGDLSVYWYQQSLDQGLQFLIQYYNGEERAKGNILERFSAQQFPDLHSELNLSSLELGDSALYFCASSVVSGQGSGELFFGEGSRLTVL.

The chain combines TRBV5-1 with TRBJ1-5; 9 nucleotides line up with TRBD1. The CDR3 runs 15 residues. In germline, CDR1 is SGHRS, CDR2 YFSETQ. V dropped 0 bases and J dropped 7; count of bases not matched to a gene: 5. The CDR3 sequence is CASSLDWTGEQPQHF. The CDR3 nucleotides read TGCGCCAGCAGCTTGGATTGGACAGGGGAGCAGCCCCAGCATTTT.

This chain's CDR3 is CASSETSGTEAFF. The CDR3 DNA sequence: TGTGCCAGCAGTGAAACGTCAGGTACTGAAGCTTTCTTT. V usage is TRBV6-1 and J usage is TRBJ1-1; D remains unclear. With 2 bases removed from V and 5 bases from J, the gap between germline ends came to 9 bases. Germline V gene data show CDR1 as MNHNS and CDR2 as SASEGT. The length of the CDR3 is 13 residues.